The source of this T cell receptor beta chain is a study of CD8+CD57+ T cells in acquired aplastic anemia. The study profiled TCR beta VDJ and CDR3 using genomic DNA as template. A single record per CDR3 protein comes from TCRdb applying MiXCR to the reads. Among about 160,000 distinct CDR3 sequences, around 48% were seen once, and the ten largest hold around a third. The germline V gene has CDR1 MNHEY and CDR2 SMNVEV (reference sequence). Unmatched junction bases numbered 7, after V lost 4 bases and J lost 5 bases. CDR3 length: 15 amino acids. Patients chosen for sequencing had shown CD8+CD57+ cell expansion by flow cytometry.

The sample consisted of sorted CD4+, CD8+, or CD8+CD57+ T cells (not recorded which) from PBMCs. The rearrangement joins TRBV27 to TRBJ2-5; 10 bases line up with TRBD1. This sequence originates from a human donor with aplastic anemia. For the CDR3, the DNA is TGTGCCAGCAGTTCCCAAGACAGGGGGCTGGAGACCCAGTACTTC. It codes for CASSSQDRGLETQYF.